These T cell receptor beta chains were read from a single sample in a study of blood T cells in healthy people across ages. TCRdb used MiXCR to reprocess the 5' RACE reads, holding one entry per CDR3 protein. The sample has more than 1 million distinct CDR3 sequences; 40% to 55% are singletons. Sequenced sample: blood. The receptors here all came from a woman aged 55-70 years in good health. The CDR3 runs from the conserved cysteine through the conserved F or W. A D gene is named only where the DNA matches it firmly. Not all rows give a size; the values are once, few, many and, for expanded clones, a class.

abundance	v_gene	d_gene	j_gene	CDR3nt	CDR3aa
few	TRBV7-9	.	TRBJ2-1	TGTGCCAGCAGCTTAGATAGTCCTGGCAATGAGCAGTTCTTC	CASSLDSPGNEQFF
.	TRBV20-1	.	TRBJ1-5	TGCAGTGCTAGAGGACTTTCGGCCGGCAATCAGCCCCAGCATTTT	CSARGLSAGNQPQHF
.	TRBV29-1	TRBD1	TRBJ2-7	TGCAGCTTTCGTGGCCCACCGTCCGGGACAGCGAAATACGAGCAGTACTTC	CSFRGPPSGTAKYEQYF
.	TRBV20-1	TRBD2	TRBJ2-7	TGCAGTGCTACACCGGGGGGCGAGCAGTACTTC	CSATPGGEQYF
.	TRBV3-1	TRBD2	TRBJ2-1	TGTGCCAGCAGCCCCTCCGCCGGGAGGGCCTTGGGTGAGCAGTTCTTC	CASSPSAGRALGEQFF
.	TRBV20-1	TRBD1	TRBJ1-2	TGCAGTGCAACCGGGACAGGCAAATTTAGCTACACCTTC	CSATGTGKFSYTF
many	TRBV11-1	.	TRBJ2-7	TGTGCCAGCAGCCGTCCAGTTTCCTACGAGCAGTACTTC	CASSRPVSYEQYF
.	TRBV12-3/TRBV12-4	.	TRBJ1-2	TGTGCCAGCACTCTTGAAGCTAACTATGGCTACACCTTC	CASTLEANYGYTF
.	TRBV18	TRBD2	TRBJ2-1	TGTGCCAGCTCACCAGTTAGGAAGCGGGAGTCCTTCAATGAGCAGTTCTTC	CASSPVRKRESFNEQFF
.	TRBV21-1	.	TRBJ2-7	TGTGCCAGCAACGAGACAGGGGACTCCTACGAGCAGTACTTC	CASNETGDSYEQYF
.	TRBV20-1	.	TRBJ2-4	TGCAGTGCTAGAGCAGGCCAGGAGCAGTACTTC	CSARAGQEQYF
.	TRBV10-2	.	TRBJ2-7	TGCGCCAGCACCCACGGGCACGAGCAGTACTTC	CASTHGHEQYF
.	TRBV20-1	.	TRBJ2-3	TGCAGTGCGATGGGAAGCGGGAGCACAGATACGCAGTATTTT	CSAMGSGSTDTQYF
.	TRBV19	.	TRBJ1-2	TGTGCCAGTCTGGGCAGGATCTATGGCTACACCTTC	CASLGRIYGYTF
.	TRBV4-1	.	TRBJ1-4	TGCGCCAGCAGCCTGCCCCGGGAGGCAGTTACTAATGAAAAACTGTTTTTT	CASSLPREAVTNEKLFF
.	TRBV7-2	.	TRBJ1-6	TGTGCCAGCAGCTTAGCGGGGCAGGGGCGATCACCCCTCCACTTT	CASSLAGQGRSPLHF
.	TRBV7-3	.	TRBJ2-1	TGTGCCAGCAGCCGAGGCAGGGGCAATGAGCAGTTCTTC	CASSRGRGNEQFF
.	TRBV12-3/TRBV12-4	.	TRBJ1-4	TGTGCCAGCCATCAGGGGCAGGGTCGGGAACTGTTTTTT	CASHQGQGRELFF
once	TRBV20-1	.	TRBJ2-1	TGCAGTGCTAGAGATGTGGGAAGAAGGTCCTACAATGAGCAGTTCTTC	CSARDVGRRSYNEQFF
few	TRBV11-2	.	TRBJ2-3	TGTGCCAGTAGCATGGCAGATACGCAGTATTTT	CASSMADTQYF
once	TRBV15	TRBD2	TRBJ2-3	TGTGCCACCAGCATGGGAGGGCTTGCAGATACGCAGTATTTT	CATSMGGLADTQYF
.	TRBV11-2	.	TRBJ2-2	TGTGCCAGCAGCACCGGGACACCGAACACCGGGGAGCTGTTTTTT	CASSTGTPNTGELFF
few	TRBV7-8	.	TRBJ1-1	TGTGCCAGCAGCTCGCAGGTGAACACTGAAGCTTTCTTT	CASSSQVNTEAFF
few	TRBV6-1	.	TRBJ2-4	TGTGCCAGCAGTGATATTAGGGTTATAGCCAAAAACATTCAGTACTTC	CASSDIRVIAKNIQYF
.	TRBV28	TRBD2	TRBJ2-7	TGTGCCAGCAGTCTAGAGGGAGGGCCTTTCTACGGGCGGTACTTC	CASSLEGGPFYGRYF
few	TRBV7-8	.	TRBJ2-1	TGTGCCAGCAGCAGATCAGGACTTCCAATAGGCAATGAGCAGTTCTTC	CASSRSGLPIGNEQFF
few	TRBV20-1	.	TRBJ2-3	TGCAGTACCTCCCTTCGGGAAAACACAGATACGCAGTATTTT	CSTSLRENTDTQYF
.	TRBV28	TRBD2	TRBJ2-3	TGTGCCAGCAGTTCTACTAGCGGGAGCACAGGTACGCAGTATTTT	CASSSTSGSTGTQYF
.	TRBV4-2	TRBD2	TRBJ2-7	TGTGCCAGCAGCCAACCGACGCGGGGGGAGGTGTATATCCACGAGCAGTACTTC	CASSQPTRGEVYIHEQYF
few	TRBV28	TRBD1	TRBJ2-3	TGTGCCAGCAGCTACTCCCGGGACAGCAAACCCGGGTATCAGTATTTT	CASSYSRDSKPGYQYF
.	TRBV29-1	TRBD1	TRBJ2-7	TGCAGCGTCTGGCCCAGGGGGACCTACGAGCAGTACTTC	CSVWPRGTYEQYF
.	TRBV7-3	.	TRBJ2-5	TGTGCCAGCAGCGTAAGGGGTGCAGAGACCCAGTACTTC	CASSVRGAETQYF
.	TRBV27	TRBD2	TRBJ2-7	TGTGCCAGCAGTTCCTGGACTAGCGGGAGGACCCACTCCTACAATGAGCAGTACTTC	CASSSWTSGRTHSYNEQYF
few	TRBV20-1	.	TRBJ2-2	TGCAGTGCACCCTACACCGGGGAGCTGTTTTTT	CSAPYTGELFF
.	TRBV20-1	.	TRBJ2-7	TGCAGTGCTAGGGAAGCACTCGGAGGCGAGCAGTACTTC	CSAREALGGEQYF
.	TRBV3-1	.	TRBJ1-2	TGTGCCAGCAGCCAAGACATACGGGGCGGCTACACCTTC	CASSQDIRGGYTF
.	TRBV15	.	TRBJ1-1	TGTGCCACCAGCAGAGATGGAAGGACAGCGGACACTGAAGCTTTCTTT	CATSRDGRTADTEAFF
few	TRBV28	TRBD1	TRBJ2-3	TGTGCCAGCACCCGGGACAGCTACACAGATACGCAGTATTTT	CASTRDSYTDTQYF
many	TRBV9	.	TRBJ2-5	TGTGCCAGCAGCGTAGCTATCGGGGAGACCCAGTACTTC	CASSVAIGETQYF
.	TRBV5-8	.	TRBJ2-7	TGTGCCAGCAGCTGGGGATTGGCCCCTTCCTACGAGCAGTACTTC	CASSWGLAPSYEQYF
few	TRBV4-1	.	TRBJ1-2	TGCGCCAGCAGGAATGGGCCAAATAACTATGGCTACACCTTC	CASRNGPNNYGYTF